The 15 T cell receptor beta chains below all came from one sample that was sequenced in a study of Graves' ophthalmopathy and Graves' hyperthyroidism. The authors amplified TCR beta CDR3 regions from RNA transcripts. HTBI primers served in a first-round RT-PCR, which a second-round multiplex PCR followed. TCRdb re-derived calls from the multiplex PCR reads in MiXCR, one entry per CDR3 protein. The sample carries about 39,000 distinct CDR3 sequences, 50% recorded once. Sequenced: peripheral blood. The receptors here all came from an adult woman with stable Graves' hyperthyroidism.

Ten or more counts support this clonotype. V usage is TRBV6-1 and J usage is TRBJ2-7; D perhaps matches TRBD1 (6 bases). V was shortened by 8 bases and J by 3 bases, with 20 bases between the two germline ends. Germline-derived CDR1 and CDR2 are MNHNS and SASEGT. The CDR3 sequence is 15 residues long. The CDR3 coding sequence is TGTGCCAGCTCTCCAAGAGGGGGTAATTTCTACGAGCAGTACTTC. It encodes CASSPRGGNFYEQYF.

This clonotype has only one observation. A junction boundary mismatches the germline segment, possibly from a read error. The J gene is TRBJ1-2, the V gene TRBV20-1, with a possible D match to TRBD1 (5 bases). Germline V gene sequence: CDR1 DFQATT, CDR2 SNEGSKA (reference sequence). This CDR3 has 18 residues. CDR3 region: CSARDLSSAGQKGYGHTF. In DNA, the CDR3 is TGCAGTGCTAGAGATCTTTCTAGTGCAGGGCAAAAAGGCTATGGCCACACCTTC.

About this clonotype itself: Since no conserved phenylalanine or tryptophan closes the CDR3, a read error is the likely cause. J is TRBJ2-5 and V is TRBV29-1; 8 bases line up with TRBD2. The CDR3 totals 14 residues. V dropped 1 base and J dropped 4; count of bases not matched to a gene: 5. The germline V gene has CDR1 SQVTM and CDR2 ANQGSEA. The CDR3 coding sequence is TGCAGCGTTGAAGGTTGGCTAGCGGGAGAGACCCAGTACTCC. It specifies CSVEGWLAGETQYS.

This clonotype was found many times. CDR3 DNA: TGTGCCAGTAGTAACCAGGGCCGAGATACGCAGTATTTT. Translation: CASSNQGRDTQYF. The chain links TRBV19 to TRBJ2-3; D perhaps matches TRBD1 (5 bases). The CDR3 contains 13 residues. CDR1 is LNHDA and CDR2 is SQIVND in the germline V gene (reference sequence). With 4 bases removed from V and 5 bases from J, the gap between germline ends came to 10 bases. The variable domain in full, completed from reference TRBV19 and TRBJ2-3, reads DGGITQSPKYLFRKEGQNVTLSCEQNLNHDAMYWYRQDPGQGLRLIYYSQIVNDFQKGDIAEGYSVSREKKESFPLTVTSAQKNPTAFYLCASSNQGRDTQYFGPGTRLTVL.

The chain couples TRBV20-1 to TRBJ1-2; TRBD1 aligns across 10 bases. The CDR3 runs 12 residues. The V gene end was trimmed by 3 bases and the J gene end by 6 bases; junction bases not matched to a gene: 1. From germline, CDR1 is DFQATT and CDR2 SNEGSKA (reference sequence). Here the CDR3 DNA reads TGCAGTGCTAGGGGGACAGGGGATGGCTACACCTTC. Translation: CSARGTGDGYTF.

This clonotype was picked up many times. The V call is TRBV28, the J call TRBJ1-1; 8 nucleotides match TRBD1. Germline V gene data show CDR1 as MDHEN and CDR2 as SYDVKM. The CDR3 is 16 amino acids. V dropped 3 bases and J dropped 1; count of bases not matched to a gene: 7. CDR3 sequence reads: CASSLIQGAGNTEAFF. CDR3 DNA sequence: TGTGCCAGCAGTTTGATCCAGGGGGCGGGGAACACTGAAGCTTTCTTT.

This clonotype was detected once. V usage is TRBV7-9 and J usage is TRBJ2-7; D is tentatively TRBD1 or TRBD2 (5 bases each). Germline CDR1 is SEHNR and CDR2 is FQNEAQ (reference sequence). Deletions cut 3 bases from V and 4 bases from J, with 13 bases between. There are 14 residues in the CDR3. The CDR3 bases are TGTGCCAGCAGCTTGGCCCCGGGGCTTTACGAGCAGTACTTC. Protein sequence: CASSLAPGLYEQYF.

This chain links TRBV29-1 with TRBJ1-1; D not certain. The CDR3 contains 11 residues. Trimming left V 7 bases short and J 0 bases short, with 6 bases between. Germline-derived CDR1 and CDR2 are SQVTM and ANQGSEA. The CDR3 loop is CSGLLNTEAFF. For the CDR3, the DNA is TGCAGCGGCCTTTTGAACACTGAAGCTTTCTTT. Full variable domain (remainder filled in from reference TRBV29-1 and TRBJ1-1): SAVISQKPSRDICQRGTSLTIQCQVDSQVTMMFWYRQQPGQSLTLIATANQGSEATYESGFVIDKFPISRPNLTFSTLTVSNMSPEDSSIYLCSGLLNTEAFFGQGTRLTVV.

There are many counts of this clonotype. The chain carries TRBV6-1 and TRBJ1-2; 7 bases are shared with TRBD1. The CDR3 has 15 residues. Germline CDR1 reads MNHNS; CDR2 reads SASEGT. J lost 0 bases, V lost 7 bases, and 8 bases had no gene match. The CDR3 is CASMRTGTANYGYTF. CDR3 sequence (DNA): TGTGCCAGCATGCGAACCGGGACAGCTAACTATGGCTACACCTTC.

The V and J genes are TRBV29-1 and TRBJ1-2; 7 positions match TRBD1. The CDR3 consists of 14 residues. Germline V lookup: CDR1 SQVTM, CDR2 ANQGSEA. V shed 4 bases, J shed 2 bases, and the junction held 7 bases outside the gene matches. The CDR3 protein is CSVAAGQKNYGYTF. CDR3 bases: TGCAGCGTTGCCGCGGGACAGAAAAACTATGGCTACACCTTC.

This clonotype was recorded a few times. V and J are TRBV4-3 and TRBJ2-7; the D gene is possibly TRBD2 (5 bases). Germline CDR1 reads LGHNA; CDR2 reads YSLEER. The CDR3 runs 14 residues. Deletions cut 0 bases from V and 6 bases from J, with 12 bases between. The CDR3 sequence: CASSQDVAGLEQYF. In DNA form, the CDR3 reads TGCGCCAGCAGCCAAGATGTAGCAGGACTCGAGCAGTACTTC.

In its sample, this clonotype was seen many times. V gene TRBV29-1 combines with J gene TRBJ2-7; no firm D call. CDR3 length: 12 amino acids. V was cut by 4 bases and J by 2 bases, with 9 bases left in between. Germline CDR1 SQVTM, CDR2 ANQGSEA. CDR3 protein: CSVGHRPYEQYF. DNA of the CDR3: TGCAGCGTTGGACACCGGCCCTACGAGCAGTACTTC.

This clonotype has ten or more counts. This chain's CDR3 is CASSPEDTAGEQYF. CDR3 bases: TGTGCCAGCTCACCCGAGGACACGGCGGGCGAGCAGTACTTC. V is TRBV18 and J is TRBJ2-7; D may match TRBD1 or TRBD2 (5 bases each). Looked up from germline, CDR1 is KGHSH and CDR2 is LQKENI. This CDR3 contains 14 residues. The V end lost 3 bases, the J end lost 6 bases, and 15 bases lay between the germline ends.

In this sample, this clonotype turned up many times. The chain is built from TRBV3-1 and TRBJ1-1; D is possibly TRBD1 (6 bases). CDR3 length equals 15 residues. V was pared by 1 base and J by 4 bases, with 13 bases between. The germline V gene has CDR1 LGHDT and CDR2 YNNKEL (reference sequence). CDR3 amino acids: CASSQVSDRSTEAFF. DNA of the CDR3: TGTGCCAGCAGCCAAGTTAGCGACAGGAGCACTGAAGCTTTCTTT.

The chain has TRBV7-9 and TRBJ1-4; 9 positions match TRBD1. This CDR3 has 15 residues. Trimming took 5 bases from V and 8 from J; bases not matched to a gene: 9. Germline CDR1 SEHNR, CDR2 FQNEAQ (reference sequence). CDR3 sequence: CASSPTGTGSEKLFF. CDR3 in DNA: TGTGCCAGCAGCCCAACCGGGACAGGGAGCGAAAAACTGTTTTTT.